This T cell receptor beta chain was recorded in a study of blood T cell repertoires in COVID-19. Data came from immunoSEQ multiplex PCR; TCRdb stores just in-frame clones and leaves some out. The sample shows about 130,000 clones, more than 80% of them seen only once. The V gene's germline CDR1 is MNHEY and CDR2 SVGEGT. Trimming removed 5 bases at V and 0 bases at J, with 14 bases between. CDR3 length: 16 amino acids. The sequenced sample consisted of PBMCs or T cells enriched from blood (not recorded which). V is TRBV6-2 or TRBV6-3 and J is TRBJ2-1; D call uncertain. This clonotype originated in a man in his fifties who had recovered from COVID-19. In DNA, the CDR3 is TGTGCCAGCAGTCGTTTCCCCCCAGACTCCTACAATGAGCAGTTCTTC. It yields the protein CASSRFPPDSYNEQFF.